These T cell receptor beta chains were read from a single sample in a study of T cell responses to AZD1222 COVID-19 vaccine. The data were produced by immunoSEQ multiplex PCR, yet TCRdb's version contains in-frame clones alone and is incomplete. The profile shows 95,000 or so clones, more than 85% of them singletons. The source material was peripheral blood, sampled 28 days after the second AZD1222 dose. These receptors originate from an adult who received the AZD1222 COVID-19 vaccine. Each CDR3 is given with its conserved first and last residue. D genes are given only for firm matches. A clone size is listed for some rows: how often the clone was seen (once, few, many), or a class if it is expanded.

J gene: TRBJ2-7
D gene: TRBD2
V gene: TRBV5-4
clone size: -
CDR3 protein: CASSKGLAGDGEQYF
CDR3 DNA: TGTGCCAGCAGCAAAGGACTAGCGGGAGATGGCGAGCAGTACTTC

J gene: TRBJ2-5
D gene: TRBD1
V gene: TRBV9
clone size: -
CDR3 protein: CASSPQRRTGFAETQYF
CDR3 DNA: TGTGCCAGCAGCCCCCAAAGAAGGACAGGGTTTGCAGAGACCCAGTACTTC

J gene: TRBJ2-1
D gene: -
V gene: TRBV19
clone size: -
CDR3 protein: CAAPQGPDDEQFF
CDR3 DNA: TGTGCCGCCCCTCAGGGTCCGGACGATGAGCAGTTCTTC

J gene: TRBJ2-2
D gene: TRBD2
V gene: TRBV10-2
clone size: -
CDR3 protein: CASRGTSGRATGELFF
CDR3 DNA: TGCGCCAGCAGAGGGACTAGCGGGAGGGCCACCGGGGAGCTGTTTTTT

J gene: TRBJ1-2
D gene: TRBD1
V gene: TRBV7-2
clone size: -
CDR3 protein: CASSPGQGAFGYTF
CDR3 DNA: TGTGCCAGCAGCCCGGGACAGGGGGCCTTTGGCTACACCTTC

J gene: TRBJ2-5
D gene: -
V gene: TRBV13
clone size: -
CDR3 protein: CASSDGREETQYF
CDR3 DNA: TGTGCCAGCAGCGACGGACGGGAAGAGACCCAGTACTTC

J gene: TRBJ2-1
D gene: -
V gene: TRBV5-1
clone size: -
CDR3 protein: CASSPRIGRWEQFF
CDR3 DNA: TGCGCCAGCAGCCCCCGCATTGGGCGTTGGGAGCAGTTCTTC

J gene: TRBJ2-5
D gene: -
V gene: TRBV5-1
clone size: -
CDR3 protein: CASSWNRGERETQYF
CDR3 DNA: TGCGCCAGCAGCTGGAACAGAGGGGAGCGAGAGACCCAGTACTTC

J gene: TRBJ1-3
D gene: -
V gene: TRBV18
clone size: -
CDR3 protein: CASSPGTVSGNTIYF
CDR3 DNA: TGTGCCAGCTCGCCCGGGACCGTCTCTGGAAACACCATATATTTT

J gene: TRBJ1-6
D gene: -
V gene: TRBV15
clone size: -
CDR3 protein: CATSRDEGLLGSGNSPLHF
CDR3 DNA: TGTGCCACCAGCAGAGACGAGGGACTGTTAGGATCAGGCAATTCACCCCTCCACTTT

J gene: TRBJ1-4
D gene: -
V gene: TRBV18
clone size: once
CDR3 protein: CASSPEATNEKLFF
CDR3 DNA: TGTGCCAGCTCACCAGAGGCAACTAATGAAAAACTGTTTTTT

J gene: TRBJ2-1
D gene: -
V gene: TRBV20-1
clone size: -
CDR3 protein: CSASADNEQFF
CDR3 DNA: TGCAGTGCTTCTGCGGACAATGAGCAGTTCTTC